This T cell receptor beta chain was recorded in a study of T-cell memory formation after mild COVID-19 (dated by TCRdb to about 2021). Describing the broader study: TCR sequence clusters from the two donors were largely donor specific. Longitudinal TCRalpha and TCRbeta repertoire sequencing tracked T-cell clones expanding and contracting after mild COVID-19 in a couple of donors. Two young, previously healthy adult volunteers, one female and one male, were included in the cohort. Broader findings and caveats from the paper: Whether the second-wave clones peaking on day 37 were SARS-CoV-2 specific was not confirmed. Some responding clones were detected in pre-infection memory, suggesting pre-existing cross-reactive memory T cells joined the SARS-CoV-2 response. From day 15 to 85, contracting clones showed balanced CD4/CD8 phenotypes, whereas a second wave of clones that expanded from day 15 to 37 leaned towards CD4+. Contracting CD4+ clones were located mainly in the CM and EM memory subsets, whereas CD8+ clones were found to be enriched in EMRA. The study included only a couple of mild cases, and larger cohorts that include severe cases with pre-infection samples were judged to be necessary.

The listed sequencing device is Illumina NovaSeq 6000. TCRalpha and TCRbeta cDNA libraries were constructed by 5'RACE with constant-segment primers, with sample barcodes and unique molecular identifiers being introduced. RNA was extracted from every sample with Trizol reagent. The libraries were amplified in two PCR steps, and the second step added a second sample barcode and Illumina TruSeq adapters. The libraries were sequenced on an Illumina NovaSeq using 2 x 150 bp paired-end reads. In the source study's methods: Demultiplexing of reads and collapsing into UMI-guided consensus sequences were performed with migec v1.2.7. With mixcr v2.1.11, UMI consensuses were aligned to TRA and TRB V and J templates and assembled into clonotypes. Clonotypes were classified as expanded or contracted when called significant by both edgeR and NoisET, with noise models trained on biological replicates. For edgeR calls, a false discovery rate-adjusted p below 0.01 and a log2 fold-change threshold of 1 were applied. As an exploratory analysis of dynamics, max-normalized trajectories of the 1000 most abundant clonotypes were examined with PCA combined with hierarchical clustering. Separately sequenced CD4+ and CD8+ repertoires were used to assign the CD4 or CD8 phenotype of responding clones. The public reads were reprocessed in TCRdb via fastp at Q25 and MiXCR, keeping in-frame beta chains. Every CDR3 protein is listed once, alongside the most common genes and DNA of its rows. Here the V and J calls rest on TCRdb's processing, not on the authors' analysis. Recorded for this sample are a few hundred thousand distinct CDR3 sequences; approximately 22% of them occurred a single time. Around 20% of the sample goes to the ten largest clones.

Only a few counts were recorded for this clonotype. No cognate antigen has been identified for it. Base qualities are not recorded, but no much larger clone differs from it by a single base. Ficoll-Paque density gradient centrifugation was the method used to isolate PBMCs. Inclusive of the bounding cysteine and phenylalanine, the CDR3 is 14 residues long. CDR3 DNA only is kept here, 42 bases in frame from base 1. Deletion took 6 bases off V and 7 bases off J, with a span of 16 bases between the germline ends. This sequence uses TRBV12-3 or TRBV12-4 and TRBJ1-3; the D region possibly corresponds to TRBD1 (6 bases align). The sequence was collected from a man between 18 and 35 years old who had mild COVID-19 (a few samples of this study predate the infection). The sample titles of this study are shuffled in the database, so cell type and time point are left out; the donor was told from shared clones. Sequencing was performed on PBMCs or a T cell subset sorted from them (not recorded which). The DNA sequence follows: TGTGCCAGCAGGCAGACAGGTCTTAAGAACACCATATATTTT. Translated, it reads CASRQTGLKNTIYF.